The T cell receptor beta chain under discussion was sequenced for a study of Graves' ophthalmopathy and Graves' hyperthyroidism. Study-wide background: The blood sample was drawn at first diagnosis and before any treatment.

The sample holds many counts of this clonotype. Stable hyperthyroidism meant no ophthalmopathy within 18 months of follow-up. Recruitment covered hyperthyroidism patients aged 18 to 65 whose new diagnosis was of under 2 months' duration. Other autoimmune diseases, uncontrolled infections, pregnancy and lactation each led to patient exclusion. CDR1 is DFQATT, CDR2 SNEGSKA, per germline (reference sequence). CDR3 length: 15 amino acids. Trimming cost V 0 bases and J 0 bases, with 12 bases left between them. The authors amplified TCR beta CDR3 regions, and they did so from RNA transcripts for repertoire sequencing. The library came from an HTBI-primed first-round RT-PCR and a second-round multiplex PCR. TCRdb re-called the multiplex PCR reads through MiXCR, storing one row per CDR3 protein. The sample has a few hundred thousand distinct CDR3 sequences, approximately 17% seen once.

Sequenced material: peripheral blood. The chain has TRBV20-1 and TRBJ2-7, with D maybe TRBD2 (5 bases). This TCR came from an adult woman with stable Graves' hyperthyroidism. Written as DNA, the CDR3 is TGCAGTGCTAGAGATCTAAAGCGGAGCTCCTACGAGCAGTACTTC. Protein product: CSARDLKRSSYEQYF.